The clone carrying this T cell receptor (beta chain) was counted between two and nine times. The antigen is unknown. As to time point: week 11, during vaccination. The vaccine gave 300 ug of a 20-mer mutant IDH1 peptide subcutaneously per dose. Each tumor in the donors was a new WHO grade 3 or 4 astrocytoma, IDH1-mutant and ATRX-lost. This specimen belongs to a study of a mutant IDH1 vaccine in newly diagnosed glioma. As for the study in general: Vaccines were first given 4-6 weeks after radiotherapy alone, or with temozolomide cycles. Most patients had radiochemotherapy with temozolomide before enrollment; others had one alone.

Assay: immunoSEQ multiplex PCR; the TCRdb copy retains only in-frame clones and omits some. The sample shows about 60,000 clones, around 80% of them seen only once. The length of the CDR3 is 15 residues. The V gene end was trimmed by 6 bases and the J gene end by 1 base; junction bases not matched to a gene: 8. Germline CDR1 and CDR2: SGHVS and FQNEAQ. The origin of this receptor is a man aged 30 to 45 with glioma. This sequence joins TRBV7-8 and TRBJ2-7, with 8 bases matching TRBD2. The sample consisted of PBMCs, taken from a glioma patient whose treatment included an IDH1 peptide vaccine. The CDR3 region has the DNA TGTGCCAGCAGACCAAGGACTAGCCTGTCCTACGAGCAGTACTTC. Translation gives CASRPRTSLSYEQYF.